These 9 T cell receptor beta chains were all obtained from the same sample, sequenced in a study of blood T cell repertoires in COVID-19. Measured with immunoSEQ multiplex PCR; TCRdb has only the in-frame clones, and not every one. The profile shows approximately 100,000 clones, under 80% of them singletons. Material: peripheral blood. Source of these receptors: a man between 65 and 85 years old with active or convalescent COVID-19.

The chain couples TRBV28 to TRBJ2-7, with TRBD2 matching 10 bases. The J segment lost 2 bases and the V segment lost 5 bases, leaving 3 bases of the junction unmatched. Per germline, CDR1 MDHEN and CDR2 SYDVKM. This CDR3 is 14 amino acids long. Here the CDR3 reads CASSPSGRAYEQYF. Written as DNA, the CDR3 is TGTGCCAGCAGTCCGAGCGGGAGGGCCTACGAGCAGTACTTC.

The chain employs TRBV5-1 and TRBJ1-1; no definite D call. This CDR3 is 13 amino acids long. Per germline, CDR1 SGHRS and CDR2 YFSETQ. V lost 7 bases to trimming and J lost 1 base, with 11 bases between them. The DNA for the CDR3 is TGCGCCAGCCACTCTCACCAGAACACTGAAGCTTTCTTT. It is translated as CASHSHQNTEAFF.

This chain connects TRBV12-3 or TRBV12-4 to TRBJ2-7, with 8 bases fitting TRBD2. V shed 1 base, J shed 7 bases, and the junction held 3 bases outside the gene matches. The CDR3 is made up of 13 amino acids. The CDR3 sequence is CASSLGGLVEQYF. As DNA, the CDR3 is TGTGCCAGCAGTTTAGGGGGACTAGTGGAGCAGTACTTC.

V and J are TRBV2 and TRBJ1-1, with a weak D call TRBD1 (5 bases). This CDR3 region has 11 residues. V lost 2 bases to trimming and J lost 10 bases, with 8 bases between them. CDR1 is SNHLY and CDR2 is FYNNEI in the germline V gene. This chain's CDR3 is CASSERRGAFF. In nucleotides, the CDR3 is TGTGCCAGCAGTGAACGAAGGGGAGCTTTCTTT. Full variable domain (remainder filled in from reference TRBV2 and TRBJ1-1): EPEVTQTPSHQVTQMGQEVILRCVPISNHLYFYWYRQILGQKVEFLVSFYNNEISEKSEIFDDQFSVERPDGSNFTLKIRSTKLEDSAMYFCASSERRGAFFGQGTRLTVV.

V gene TRBV6-5 combines with J gene TRBJ2-2; 8 bases agree with TRBD2. Trimming took 8 bases from V and 5 from J; bases not matched to a gene: 7. The CDR3 length is 14 residues. Germline CDR1 MNHEY, CDR2 SVGAGI. The CDR3, as DNA: TGTGCCAGCTCTCGGGGGGGCAGAACCGGGGAGCTGTTTTTT. Translating gives CASSRGGRTGELFF.

The V and J genes are TRBV7-9 and TRBJ2-7; 9 nucleotides match TRBD1. After removal of 4 bases from V and 1 base from J, the junction contained 8 bases not matched to a gene. CDR1 and CDR2 (germline): SEHNR, FQNEAQ (reference sequence). CDR3 size: 16 residues. The CDR3 DNA reads as TGTGCCAGCAGCTCCTCAGGGGGGACAGGGTCCTACGAGCAGTACTTC. Translated, it gives CASSSSGGTGSYEQYF.

CDR3 sequence: CASSIGTSAKETQYF. CDR3 coding DNA: TGTGCCAGTAGTATAGGTACTAGCGCGAAAGAGACCCAGTACTTC. V usage is TRBV19 and J usage is TRBJ2-5; 7 bases align to TRBD2. Trimming cost V 1 base and J 3 bases; bases outside gene matches: 5. CDR1 and CDR2 from the germline V gene are LNHDA and SQIVND (reference sequence). The CDR3 extends over 15 amino acids. Supplemented by reference TRBV19 and TRBJ2-5, the full variable domain reads DGGITQSPKYLFRKEGQNVTLSCEQNLNHDAMYWYRQDPGQGLRLIYYSQIVNDFQKGDIAEGYSVSREKKESFPLTVTSAQKNPTAFYLCASSIGTSAKETQYFGPGTRLLVL.

The chain carries TRBV5-8 and TRBJ1-5; D uncertain. From germline, CDR1 is SGHTS and CDR2 YDEGEE. The CDR3 is 12 residues long. V was clipped by 2 bases and J by 6 bases, with 6 bases between them. The CDR3 protein is CASSFRGQPQHF. Written as DNA, the CDR3 is TGTGCCAGCAGCTTTCGGGGTCAGCCCCAGCATTTT. Drawing the rest from reference TRBV5-8 and TRBJ1-5, the complete variable domain is EAGVTQSPTHLIKTRGQQATLRCSPISGHTSVYWYQQALGLGLQFLLWYDEGEERNRGNFPPRFSGRQFPNYSSELNVNALELEDSALYLCASSFRGQPQHFGDGTRLSIL.

This clone was observed once. The V gene is TRBV7-9, the J gene TRBJ1-2; weak D call: TRBD1 (5 bases). The CDR3 contains 14 residues. Germline CDR1 reads SEHNR; CDR2 reads FQNEAQ (reference sequence). Trimming took off 5 bases at V and 12 bases at J, with 22 bases between the two ends. CDR3 nucleotides: TGTGCCAGCAGCAAATCCCTGCGTGATCAAGGGGACACCTTC. This sequence encodes CASSKSLRDQGDTF.